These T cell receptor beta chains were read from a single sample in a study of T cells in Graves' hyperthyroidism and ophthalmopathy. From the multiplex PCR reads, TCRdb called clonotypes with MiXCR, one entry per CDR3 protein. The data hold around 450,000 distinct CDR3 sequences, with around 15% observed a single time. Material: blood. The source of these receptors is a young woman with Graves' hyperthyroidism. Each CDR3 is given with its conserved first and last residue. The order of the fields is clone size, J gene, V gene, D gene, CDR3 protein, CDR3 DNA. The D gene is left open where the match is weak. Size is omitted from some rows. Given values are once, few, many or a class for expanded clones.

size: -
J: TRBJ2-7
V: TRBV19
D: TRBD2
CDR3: CASSSATSGYEQYF
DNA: TGTGCCAGTAGTTCGGCGACTAGCGGTTACGAGCAGTACTTC

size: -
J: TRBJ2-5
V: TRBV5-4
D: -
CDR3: CASSSETPGQETQYF
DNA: TGTGCCAGCAGCTCCGAGACACCGGGACAAGAGACCCAGTACTTC

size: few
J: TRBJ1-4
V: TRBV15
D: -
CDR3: CATSRDPGRTEKLFF
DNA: TGTGCCACCAGCAGAGATCCGGGGAGGACTGAAAAACTGTTTTTT

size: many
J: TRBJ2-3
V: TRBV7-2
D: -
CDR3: CASSLATHSTDTQYF
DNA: TGTGCCAGCAGCTTAGCTACCCACAGCACAGATACGCAGTATTTT

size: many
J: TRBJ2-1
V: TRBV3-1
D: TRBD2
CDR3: CASSLDRLAVYNEQFF
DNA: TGTGCCAGCAGCCTCGATCGACTAGCGGTATACAATGAGCAGTTCTTC

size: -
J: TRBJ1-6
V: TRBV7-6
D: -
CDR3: CASSPRTANSPLHF
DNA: TGTGCCAGCAGCCCTCGGACAGCAAATTCACCCCTCCACTTT

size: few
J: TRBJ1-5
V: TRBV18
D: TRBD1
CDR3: CASSEDRVNQPQHF
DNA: TGTGCCAGCTCAGAAGACAGGGTAAATCAGCCCCAGCATTTT

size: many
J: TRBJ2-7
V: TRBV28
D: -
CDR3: CASSVPYEQYF
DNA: TGTGCCAGCAGTGTCCCCTACGAGCAGTACTTC

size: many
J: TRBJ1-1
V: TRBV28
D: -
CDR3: CASFERGVGFEDTEAFF
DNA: TGTGCCAGCTTCGAAAGGGGCGTAGGATTTGAGGACACTGAAGCTTTCTTT

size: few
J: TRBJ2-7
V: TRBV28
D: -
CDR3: CASAHLVSSGDEQYF
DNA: TGTGCCAGCGCCCATCTAGTTTCTTCGGGGGACGAGCAGTACTTC

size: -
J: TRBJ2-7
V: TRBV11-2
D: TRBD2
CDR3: CASSLEPSSGRGLLEQYF
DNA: TGTGCCAGCAGCTTAGAACCATCCAGCGGGAGGGGGTTACTCGAGCAGTACTTC